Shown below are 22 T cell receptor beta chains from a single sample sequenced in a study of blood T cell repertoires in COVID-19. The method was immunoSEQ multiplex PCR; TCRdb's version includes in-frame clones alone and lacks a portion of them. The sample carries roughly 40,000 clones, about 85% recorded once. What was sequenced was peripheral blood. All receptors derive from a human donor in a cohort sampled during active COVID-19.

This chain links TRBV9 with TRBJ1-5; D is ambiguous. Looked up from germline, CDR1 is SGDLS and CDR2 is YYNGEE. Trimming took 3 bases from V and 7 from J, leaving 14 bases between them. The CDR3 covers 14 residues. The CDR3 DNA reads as TGTGCCAGCAGCGGTGGAGGGAGAGAACAGCCCCAGCATTTT. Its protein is CASSGGGREQPQHF.

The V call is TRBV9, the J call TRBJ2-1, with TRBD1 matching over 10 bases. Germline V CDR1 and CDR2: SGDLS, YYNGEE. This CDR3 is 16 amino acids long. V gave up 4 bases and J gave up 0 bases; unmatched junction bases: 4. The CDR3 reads CASSPDRGSSYNEQFF. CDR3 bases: TGTGCCAGCAGCCCGGACAGGGGGAGCTCCTACAATGAGCAGTTCTTC.

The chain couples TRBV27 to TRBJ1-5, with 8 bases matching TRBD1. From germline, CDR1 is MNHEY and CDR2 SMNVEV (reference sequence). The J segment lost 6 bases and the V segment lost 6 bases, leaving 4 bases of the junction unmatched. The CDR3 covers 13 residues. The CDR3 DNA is TGTGCCAGCAGCAAGGACAGGGTTCAGCCCCAGCATTTT. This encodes CASSKDRVQPQHF.

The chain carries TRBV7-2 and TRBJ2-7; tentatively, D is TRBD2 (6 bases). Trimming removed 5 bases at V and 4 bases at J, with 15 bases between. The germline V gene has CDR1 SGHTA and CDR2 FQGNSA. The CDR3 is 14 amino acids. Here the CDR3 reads CASSPGTARYEQYF. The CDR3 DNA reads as TGTGCCAGCAGCCCCGGGACTGCCCGTTACGAGCAGTACTTC.

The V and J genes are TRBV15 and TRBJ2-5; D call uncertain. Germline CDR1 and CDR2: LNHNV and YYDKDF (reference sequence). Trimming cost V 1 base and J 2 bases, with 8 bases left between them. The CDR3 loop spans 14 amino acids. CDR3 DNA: TGTGCCACCAGCAGAGGAGGCACACAAGAGACCCAGTACTTC. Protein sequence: CATSRGGTQETQYF.

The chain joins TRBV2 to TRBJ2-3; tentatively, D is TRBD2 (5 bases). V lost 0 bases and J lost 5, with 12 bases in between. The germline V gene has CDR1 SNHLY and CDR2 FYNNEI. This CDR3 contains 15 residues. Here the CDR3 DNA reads TGTGCCAGCAGTGAAGCGCTTCGGGGATTAGATACGCAGTATTTT. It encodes CASSEALRGLDTQYF.

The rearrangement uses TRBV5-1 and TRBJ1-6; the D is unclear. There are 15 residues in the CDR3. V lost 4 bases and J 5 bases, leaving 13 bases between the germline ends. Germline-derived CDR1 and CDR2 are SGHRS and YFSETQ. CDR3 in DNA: TGCGCCAGCAGCCCGGGTGGCTCTGATAATTCACCCCTCCACTTT. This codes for CASSPGGSDNSPLHF.

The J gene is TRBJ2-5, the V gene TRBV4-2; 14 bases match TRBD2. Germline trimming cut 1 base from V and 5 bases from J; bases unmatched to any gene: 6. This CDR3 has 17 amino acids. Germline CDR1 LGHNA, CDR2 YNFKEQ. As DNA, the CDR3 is TGTGCCAGCAGCCAAGGACTAGCGGGGGGGCCGGGTGAGACCCAGTACTTC. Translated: CASSQGLAGGPGETQYF.

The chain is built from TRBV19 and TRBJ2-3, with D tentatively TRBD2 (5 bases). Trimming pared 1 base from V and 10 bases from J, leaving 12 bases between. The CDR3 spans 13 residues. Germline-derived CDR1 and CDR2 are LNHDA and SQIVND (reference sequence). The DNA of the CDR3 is TGTGCCAGTAGTATAGCTCCGGGGATTCCGCAGTATTTT. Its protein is CASSIAPGIPQYF.

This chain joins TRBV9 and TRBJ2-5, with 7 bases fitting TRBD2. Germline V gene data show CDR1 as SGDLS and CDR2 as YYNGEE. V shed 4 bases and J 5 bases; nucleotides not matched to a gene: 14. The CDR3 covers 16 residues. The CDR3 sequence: CASSPGTGGFGETQYF. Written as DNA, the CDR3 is TGTGCCAGCAGCCCCGGTACCGGGGGGTTCGGGGAGACCCAGTACTTC.

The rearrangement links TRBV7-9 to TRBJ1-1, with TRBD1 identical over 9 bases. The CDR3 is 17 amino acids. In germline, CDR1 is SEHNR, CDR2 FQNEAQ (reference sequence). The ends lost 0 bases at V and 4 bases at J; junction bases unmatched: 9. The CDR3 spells CASSLAGRTGVFTEAFF. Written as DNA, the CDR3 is TGTGCCAGCAGCTTAGCGGGTCGGACAGGGGTCTTCACTGAAGCTTTCTTT.

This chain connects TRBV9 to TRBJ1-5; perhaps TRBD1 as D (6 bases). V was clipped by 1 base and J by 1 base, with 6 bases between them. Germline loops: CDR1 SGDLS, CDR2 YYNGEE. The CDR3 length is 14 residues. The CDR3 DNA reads TGTGCCAGCAGCGTAACAGGGAGCAATCAGCCCCAGCATTTT. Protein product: CASSVTGSNQPQHF.

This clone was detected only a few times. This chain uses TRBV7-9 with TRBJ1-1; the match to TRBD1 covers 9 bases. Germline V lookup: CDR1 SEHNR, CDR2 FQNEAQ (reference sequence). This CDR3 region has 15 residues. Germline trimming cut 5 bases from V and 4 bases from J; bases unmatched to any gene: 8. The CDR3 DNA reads TGTGCCAGCAGCACCGGACAGGGGTGGGGCACTGAAGCTTTCTTT. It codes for CASSTGQGWGTEAFF.

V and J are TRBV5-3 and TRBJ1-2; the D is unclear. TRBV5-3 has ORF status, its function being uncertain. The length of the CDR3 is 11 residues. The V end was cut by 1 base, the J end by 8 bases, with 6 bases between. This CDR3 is CARSLMTGYTF. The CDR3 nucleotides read TGTGCCAGAAGCTTGATGACAGGCTACACCTTC.

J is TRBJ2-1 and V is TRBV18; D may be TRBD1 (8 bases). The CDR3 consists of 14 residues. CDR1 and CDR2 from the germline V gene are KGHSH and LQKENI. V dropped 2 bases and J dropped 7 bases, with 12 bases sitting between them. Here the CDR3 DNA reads TGTGCCAGCTCACCAGGACAGGGAGGGAATGAGCAGTTCTTC. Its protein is CASSPGQGGNEQFF.

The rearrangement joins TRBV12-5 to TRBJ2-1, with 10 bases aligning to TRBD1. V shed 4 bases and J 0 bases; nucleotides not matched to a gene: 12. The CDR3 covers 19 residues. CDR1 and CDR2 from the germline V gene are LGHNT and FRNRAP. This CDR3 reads CASGSSRDRGRGSYNEQFF. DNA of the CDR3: TGTGCTAGTGGTTCGTCCCGGGACAGGGGTCGGGGCTCCTACAATGAGCAGTTCTTC.

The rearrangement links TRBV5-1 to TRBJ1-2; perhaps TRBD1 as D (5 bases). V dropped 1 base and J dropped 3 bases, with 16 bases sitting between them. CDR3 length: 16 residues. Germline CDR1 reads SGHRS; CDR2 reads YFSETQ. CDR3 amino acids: CASSLLTGGGDYGYTF. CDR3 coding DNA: TGCGCCAGCAGCTTGCTCACAGGAGGAGGGGACTATGGCTACACCTTC.

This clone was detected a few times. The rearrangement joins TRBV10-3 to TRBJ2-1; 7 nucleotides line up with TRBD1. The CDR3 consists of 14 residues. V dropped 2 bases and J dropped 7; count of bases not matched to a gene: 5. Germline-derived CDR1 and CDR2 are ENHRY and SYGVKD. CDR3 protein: CAISEDRDENEQFF. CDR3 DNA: TGTGCCATCAGTGAGGACAGGGATGAGAATGAGCAGTTCTTC.

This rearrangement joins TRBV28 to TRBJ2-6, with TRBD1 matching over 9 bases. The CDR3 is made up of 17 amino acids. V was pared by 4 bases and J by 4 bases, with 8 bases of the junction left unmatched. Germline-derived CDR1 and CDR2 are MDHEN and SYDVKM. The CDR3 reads CASSYGQGSDGANVLTF. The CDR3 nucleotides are TGTGCCAGCAGTTATGGACAGGGGTCGGACGGGGCCAACGTCCTGACTTTC.

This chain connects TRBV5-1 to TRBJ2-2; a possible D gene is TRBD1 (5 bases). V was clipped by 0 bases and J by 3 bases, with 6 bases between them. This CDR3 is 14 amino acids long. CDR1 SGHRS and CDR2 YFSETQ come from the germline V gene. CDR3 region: CASSLAGHTGELFF. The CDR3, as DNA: TGCGCCAGCAGCTTGGCAGGGCACACCGGGGAGCTGTTTTTT.

The DNA for the CDR3 is TGTGCCAGAAGCTGGCAGGATGGGAACACTGAAGCTTTCTTT. Amino acids: CARSWQDGNTEAFF. The V gene is TRBV5-3, the J gene TRBJ1-1; D gene ambiguous. TRBV5-3 qualifies as an ORF whose function is uncertain. V lost 3 bases and J lost 1, with 10 bases in between. The CDR3 totals 14 residues.

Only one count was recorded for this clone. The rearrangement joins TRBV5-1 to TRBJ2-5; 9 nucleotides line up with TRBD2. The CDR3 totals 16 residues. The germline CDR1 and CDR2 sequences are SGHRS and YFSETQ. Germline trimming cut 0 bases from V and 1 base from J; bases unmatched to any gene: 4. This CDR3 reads CASSLAAGGGQETQYF. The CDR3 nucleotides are TGCGCCAGCAGCTTGGCAGCGGGGGGCGGCCAAGAGACCCAGTACTTC.